The clone carrying this T cell receptor (beta chain) has a handful of counts. Sample barcodes and UMIs were carried by the TCR alpha and TCR beta cDNA libraries that 5'RACE generated with constant-segment primers. One entry per CDR3 protein, called by TCRdb with MiXCR from the 5' RACE reads. The repertoire holds about half a million distinct CDR3 sequences, with 15% to 20% as singletons. V shed 4 bases, J shed 5 bases, and the junction held 6 bases outside the gene matches. Germline V gene sequence: CDR1 MNHEY, CDR2 SVGEGT. The CDR3 spans 15 residues. The data were taken from a study of T-cell memory formation after mild COVID-19.

Source material: PBMCs or a T cell subset sorted from them (not recorded which). The gene calls are TRBV6-2 or TRBV6-3 and TRBJ2-1; TRBD2 aligns across 9 bases. The clonotype comes from an adult woman who had mild COVID-19 (a few samples of this study predate the infection). Cell type and time point are not known. The CDR3 coding sequence is TGTGCCAGCAGTTTACTAAGCGGGGGGCACAATGAGCAGTTCTTC. It specifies CASSLLSGGHNEQFF.